The 22 T cell receptor beta chains in this list originate from one sample, sequenced in a study of blood T cell repertoires in COVID-19. Some clones are missing from TCRdb's copy, which holds only in-frame ones; the method was immunoSEQ multiplex PCR. The table has 90,000 or so clones, approximately 90% seen once; the top ten hold about 1.7%. The sequencing sample was made of peripheral blood. Receptor source: a human donor with active COVID-19. The donor label of this sample is uncertain.

DNA of the CDR3: TGTGCCAGCAGCCCCAGTGGCGGGGGTCCCTACGAGCAGTACTTC. Translating it yields CASSPSGGGPYEQYF. The chain recombines TRBV13 with TRBJ2-7; the match to TRBD2 covers 7 bases. Trimming removed 5 bases from V and 2 bases from J; junction bases left unmatched: 9. Per the germline V gene, CDR1 is PRHDT and CDR2 is FYEKMQ (reference sequence). CDR3 length: 15 amino acids.

The chain joins TRBV7-6 to TRBJ2-5; tentative D call: TRBD2 (7 bases). This CDR3 has 15 residues. Germline CDR1 SGHVS, CDR2 FNYEAQ. V lost 1 base, J lost 4 bases, and 13 bases lay in between. The CDR3 nucleotides are TGTGCCAGCAGCTTAGGGGGGGGCCCTATAGAGACCCAGTACTTC. Translated, it gives CASSLGGGPIETQYF.

There are a few counts of this clone. CDR3 bases: TGTGCCAGCAGCTTAGGACAGTCCAACAATCAGCCCCAGCATTTT. Its protein product is CASSLGQSNNQPQHF. The V call is TRBV7-2, the J call TRBJ1-5, with D maybe TRBD1 (5 bases). Trimming removed 1 base at V and 3 bases at J, with 10 bases between. CDR1 is SGHTA and CDR2 is FQGNSA in the germline V gene. CDR3 length equals 15 residues.

The V and J genes are TRBV11-2 and TRBJ2-3; a weak D match, TRBD1 (5 bases). This CDR3 has 13 amino acids. Germline V gives CDR1 SGHAT, CDR2 FQNNGV. Trimming removed 9 bases from V and 2 bases from J, with 12 bases in between. Here the CDR3 DNA reads TGTGCCAGTGCAGGGCAGTCCACAGATACGCAGTATTTT. The encoded protein is CASAGQSTDTQYF.

This chain links TRBV7-8 with TRBJ1-1, with a possible D match to TRBD1 (5 bases). The length of the CDR3 is 16 residues. CDR1 is SGHVS and CDR2 is FQNEAQ in the germline V gene. The V end lost 2 bases, the J end lost 4 bases, and 17 bases lay between the germline ends. CDR3 in amino acids: CASSLMEMGRGTEAFF. CDR3 coding DNA: TGTGCCAGCAGCTTAATGGAAATGGGGAGGGGCACTGAAGCTTTCTTT.

The chain combines TRBV2 with TRBJ1-6; unclear D gene. The CDR3 spans 13 residues. Per germline, CDR1 SNHLY and CDR2 FYNNEI. With 11 bases removed from V and 1 base from J, the gap between germline ends came to 9 bases. The CDR3 sequence is CAGQISYNSPLHF. As DNA, the CDR3 is TGTGCCGGGCAGATTTCCTATAATTCACCCCTCCACTTT.

V and J are TRBV6-5 and TRBJ2-5; 11 bases match TRBD2. With V trimmed by 8 bases and J by 5 bases, 4 bases remained unmatched. Germline V lookup: CDR1 MNHEY, CDR2 SVGAGI. This CDR3 is 13 amino acids long. The CDR3 nucleotides are TGTGCCAGCCTAGCGGGGGGCTGGGAGACCCAGTACTTC. This gives the protein CASLAGGWETQYF.

Concerning this clone itself: In the same sample, other DNA sequences code for this CDR3. The rearrangement joins TRBV9 to TRBJ2-3; D is uncertain. Germline loops: CDR1 SGDLS, CDR2 YYNGEE. The CDR3 spans 13 residues. The germline V and J ends were trimmed by 0 bases and 1 base, with 3 bases remaining between them. The CDR3 bases are TGTGCCAGCAGCGTAGCGGGCACAGATACGCAGTATTTT. Protein sequence: CASSVAGTDTQYF.

The chain recombines TRBV2 with TRBJ2-3, with 10 bases aligning to TRBD2. Trimming cost V 6 bases and J 4 bases; bases outside gene matches: 10. CDR3 length: 16 amino acids. The germline CDR1 and CDR2 sequences are SNHLY and FYNNEI. The DNA of the CDR3 is TGTGCCAGCAGGGGTCCGCTAGCGGGGGAATCAGATACGCAGTATTTT. It encodes CASRGPLAGESDTQYF. The variable domain in full, completed from reference TRBV2 and TRBJ2-3, reads EPEVTQTPSHQVTQMGQEVILRCVPISNHLYFYWYRQILGQKVEFLVSFYNNEISEKSEIFDDQFSVERPDGSNFTLKIRSTKLEDSAMYFCASRGPLAGESDTQYFGPGTRLTVL.

The chain combines TRBV18 with TRBJ1-2, with 7 bases matching TRBD1. Germline loops: CDR1 KGHSH, CDR2 LQKENI. Trimming removed 5 bases from V and 6 bases from J; junction bases left unmatched: 0. The CDR3 loop spans 11 amino acids. This CDR3 reads CASSTGDGYTF. CDR3 DNA: TGTGCCAGCTCAACAGGGGATGGCTACACCTTC.

J is TRBJ1-1 and V is TRBV19; possible D gene TRBD1, 5 bases. The CDR3 has 14 residues. Germline V gene data show CDR1 as LNHDA and CDR2 as SQIVND (reference sequence). V lost 3 bases and J 4 bases, leaving 12 bases between the germline ends. CDR3 bases: TGTGCCAGTAGTATTGGGGGGGATGGCACTGAAGCTTTCTTT. Its translation: CASSIGGDGTEAFF.

J is TRBJ1-6 and V is TRBV7-2; D not resolved. Per germline, CDR1 SGHTA and CDR2 FQGNSA. The germline V and J ends were trimmed by 7 bases and 5 bases, with 6 bases remaining between them. CDR3 length: 12 residues. The CDR3: CASTINNSPLHF. In DNA form, the CDR3 reads TGTGCCAGCACTATCAATAATTCACCCCTCCACTTT. Full variable domain (remainder filled in from reference TRBV7-2 and TRBJ1-6): GAGVSQSPSNKVTEKGKDVELRCDPISGHTALYWYRQSLGQGLEFLIYFQGNSAPDKSGLPSDRFSAERTGGSVSTLTIQRTQQEDSAVYLCASTINNSPLHFGNGTRLTVT.

V is TRBV24-1 and J is TRBJ2-5, with D perhaps matching TRBD1 (6 bases). The V and J ends lost 4 bases and 0 bases respectively, with 14 bases between them. The CDR3 is 16 amino acids. CDR1 is KGHDR and CDR2 is SFDVKD in the germline V gene. Written as DNA, the CDR3 is TGTGCCACCAGTGACCGATCCCAGGGGTACCAAGAGACCCAGTACTTC. This codes for CATSDRSQGYQETQYF.

The count of this clone is one. The chain carries TRBV16 and TRBJ1-1, with unresolved D. CDR1 and CDR2 from the germline V gene are KGHSY and FQNENV. This CDR3 comprises 13 residues. The germline V and J ends were trimmed by 4 bases and 11 bases, with 17 bases remaining between them. The DNA for the CDR3 is TGTGCCAGCAGCCTTCCGGGAGACACGTCGGCTTTCTTT. This encodes CASSLPGDTSAFF.

The chain is built from TRBV4-3 and TRBJ2-7; D not certain. The length of the CDR3 is 15 residues. Trimming removed 0 bases at V and 4 bases at J, with 13 bases between. Per germline, CDR1 LGHNA and CDR2 YSLEER. DNA for the CDR3: TGCGCCAGCAGCCAAGATAGCTTTCGGTCGTACGAGCAGTACTTC. Translating gives CASSQDSFRSYEQYF.

This clone was counted only a few times. V usage is TRBV4-2 and J usage is TRBJ2-7; possibly TRBD2 for D (5 bases). Looked up from germline, CDR1 is LGHNA and CDR2 is YNFKEQ. The V end lost 1 base, the J end lost 5 bases, and 12 bases lay between the germline ends. The CDR3 runs to 14 residues. CDR3 residues: CASSQGRDVNEQYF. CDR3 coding DNA: TGTGCCAGCAGCCAAGGCCGGGATGTGAACGAGCAGTACTTC.

This chain links TRBV4-1 with TRBJ2-7; tentative D call: TRBD1 (5 bases). Germline V gives CDR1 MGHRA, CDR2 YSYEKL. The CDR3 has 15 residues. The V gene lost 1 base and the J gene lost 6 bases, with 16 bases spanning the gap. The CDR3 bases are TGCGCCAGCAGCCAAGGGCCTCTAGGGGCAGGCGAGCAGTACTTC. It codes for CASSQGPLGAGEQYF.

The V gene is TRBV3-1 (or the pseudogene TRBV3-2), the J gene TRBJ2-2; perhaps TRBD2 as D (6 bases). Trimming took 0 bases from V and 3 from J, leaving 17 bases between them. Germline V gene data show CDR1 as LGHDT and CDR2 as YNNKEL (reference sequence). The CDR3 contains 18 residues. CDR3 coding DNA: TGTGCCAGCAGCCAAGATCGTTTGAGGAGGGGTTACACCGGGGAGCTGTTTTTT. It translates to CASSQDRLRRGYTGELFF.

V is TRBV28 and J is TRBJ2-1, with a possible D match to TRBD1 (6 bases). CDR1 is MDHEN and CDR2 is SYDVKM in the germline V gene. V was cut by 3 bases and J by 8 bases, with 14 bases left in between. The CDR3 contains 14 residues. DNA for the CDR3: TGTGCCAGCAGTTTGGGGGCAGGGAGCGATGAGCAGTTCTTC. This encodes CASSLGAGSDEQFF.

V is TRBV27 and J is TRBJ2-7, with TRBD2 matching 8 bases. The junction had 2 bases not matched to a gene; V was cut back by 4 bases and J by 3 bases. Looked up from germline, CDR1 is MNHEY and CDR2 is SMNVEV (reference sequence). The CDR3 runs 13 residues. In DNA form, the CDR3 reads TGTGCCAGCAGTTGGGGGACTAGCTACGAGCAGTACTTC. Translated: CASSWGTSYEQYF.

This chain links TRBV27 with TRBJ2-5; tentatively, D is TRBD1 (5 bases). The ends were cut back, 6 bases at V and 2 bases at J, with 13 bases in the middle. Looked up from germline, CDR1 is MNHEY and CDR2 is SMNVEV (reference sequence). The CDR3 covers 14 residues. As DNA, the CDR3 is TGTGCCAGCAGAGACCCGGACACGCAAGAGACCCAGTACTTC. The encoded protein is CASRDPDTQETQYF.

The rearrangement joins TRBV19 to TRBJ1-4; 8 positions agree with TRBD1. The V and J ends lost 6 bases and 10 bases, in that order; junction bases with no gene match: 7. The CDR3 consists of 13 residues. Germline lookup yields CDR1 LNHDA and CDR2 SQIVND (reference sequence). The CDR3 nucleotides are TGTGCCAGTAGAGACAGGGGTGAAGGAAAACTGTTTTTT. Residues: CASRDRGEGKLFF.